Sequencing of this T cell receptor beta chain was carried out in a study of graft-versus-host responses after intestinal transplantation. Study context: Multivisceral, liver-intestinal, or isolated intestinal grafts were transplanted into recipients. Every recipient underwent anti-thymocyte globulin induction, then tacrolimus and steroids for about three years.

Details on this clone: The target antigen is unknown.

Clones were sequenced by immunoSEQ multiplex PCR, and TCRdb holds only the in-frame ones, with some missing. The table has 150,000 or so clones, 85% to 95% seen once. The length of the CDR3 is 13 residues. Trimming pared 4 bases from V and 0 bases from J, leaving 7 bases between. Germline V lookup: CDR1 SGHVS, CDR2 FQNEAQ. This TCR derives from a human donor who received an intestinal transplant. The source material was unstimulated CD4+ T cells sorted from spleen or lymph node cells, sampled before intestinal transplant. This chain links TRBV7-8 with TRBJ2-7, with D uncertain. For the CDR3, the DNA is TGTGCCAGCAGCTACTCGAGCTCCTACGAGCAGTACTTC. It translates to CASSYSSSYEQYF.